The present T cell receptor beta chain was sequenced within a study of T cells in Graves' hyperthyroidism and ophthalmopathy. Study-level findings and limits: Most thyroid clonotypes with frequency above 0.001 were detected in blood.

On this clonotype itself: Antigen unknown.

There were TCR beta CDR3 regions amplified from RNA transcripts. A set of HTBI primers served as the primers for a first-round RT-PCR of the TCR CDR3. TCRdb recomputed calls from the multiplex PCR reads with MiXCR, one row per CDR3 protein. Here the sample spans 600,000 to 700,000 distinct CDR3 sequences, over 12% being singletons. This CDR3 comprises 14 residues. The V end lost 6 bases, the J end lost 4 bases, and 15 bases lay between the germline ends. Disease lasting under 3 months, a NOSPECS grade of at least 4, and a Clinical Activity Score of at least 3 were features of the ophthalmopathy patients. Reasons for excluding patients were uncontrolled infection, other autoimmune disease, pregnancy or lactation. Using around 10 ml of fresh peripheral blood, PBMCs were prepared.

The rearrangement links TRBV12-3 or TRBV12-4 to TRBJ1-2, with a tentative D call TRBD1 (6 bases). The origin of this receptor is a woman aged 40 to 50 with Graves' ophthalmopathy. Material for sequencing was blood. The CDR3 DNA reads TGTGCCAGCAGCCCCGGTGAGGGGGGCTATGGCTACACCTTC. Translating gives CASSPGEGGYGYTF.